This T cell receptor beta chain was sequenced for a study of T cell responses to AZD1222 COVID-19 vaccine. Findings and limits, study-wide: A reported finding is that nearly half of spike-specific TCRs target unmutated variant regions. The breadth and depth of Spike-specific TCRs increased once two AZD1222 doses had been given.

The ends were cut back, 6 bases at V and 4 bases at J, with 12 bases in the middle. From germline, CDR1 is MNHEY and CDR2 SVGAGI. This CDR3 contains 13 residues. A note on this clone: Its antigen remains unknown.

Repertoires were generated with immunoSEQ multiplex PCR, while TCRdb's copy carries only in-frame clones and drops some. The sample yields about 30,000 clones, roughly nine tenths seen once. The chain recombines TRBV6-5 with TRBJ1-1, with D possibly matching TRBD1 (5 bases). The material sequenced was peripheral blood, taken on day 0 of AZD1222 vaccination. The TCR sequence derives from an adult in good health. The CDR3 DNA sequence: TGTGCCAGCAGAGAGGGGCTGAGCACTGAAGCTTTCTTT. Its protein product is CASREGLSTEAFF.